The 4 T cell receptor beta chains below come from one sample, sequenced in a study of cytomegalovirus exposure and HLA in healthy donors. Sequenced by immunoSEQ multiplex PCR; TCRdb stores in-frame clones only, minus some. The sample lists some 60,000 clones, roughly 96% occurring once. What was sequenced was PBMCs. Receptors were obtained from a man between 18 and 35 years old in good health and CMV-seronegative.

J is TRBJ2-1 and V is TRBV4-1; 8 nucleotides align to TRBD2. Germline V lookup: CDR1 MGHRA, CDR2 YSYEKL. The length of the CDR3 is 15 residues. V dropped 3 bases and J dropped 7; count of bases not matched to a gene: 8. The CDR3 loop is CASSHAGGEGNEQFF. The CDR3 DNA is TGCGCCAGCAGCCATGCGGGGGGAGAAGGGAATGAGCAGTTCTTC.

The chain joins TRBV29-1 to TRBJ2-1; 9 bases align to TRBD2. With V trimmed by 0 bases and J by 4 bases, 1 base remained unmatched. This CDR3 spans 14 amino acids. Germline V gene data show CDR1 as SQVTM and CDR2 as ANQGSEA. CDR3 residues: CSVEERGGYNEQFF. The DNA for the CDR3 is TGCAGCGTTGAAGAGCGGGGGGGGTACAATGAGCAGTTCTTC.

The CDR3 DNA is TGTGCCAGCAGCTCACAAAACGAGCAGTACTTC. Protein product: CASSSQNEQYF. The V gene is TRBV11-2, the J gene TRBJ2-7; D is undetermined. The V gene's germline CDR1 is SGHAT and CDR2 FQNNGV. CDR3 length: 11 residues. Trimming removed 4 bases from V and 5 bases from J, with 6 bases in between. The variable domain in full, completed from reference TRBV11-2 and TRBJ2-7, reads EAGVAQSPRYKIIEKRQSVAFWCNPISGHATLYWYQQILGQGPKLLIQFQNNGVVDDSQLPKDRFSAERLKGVDSTLKIQPAKLEDSAVYLCASSSQNEQYFGPGTRLTVT.

The chain is built from TRBV6-5 and TRBJ2-7; TRBD1 agrees at 7 bases. The V gene end was trimmed by 2 bases and the J gene end by 6 bases; junction bases not matched to a gene: 4. CDR3 length equals 13 residues. Germline V lookup: CDR1 MNHEY, CDR2 SVGAGI. The CDR3 sequence is CASSYGQVGEQYF. As DNA, the CDR3 is TGTGCCAGCAGTTACGGACAGGTCGGCGAGCAGTACTTC.